These 3 T cell receptor beta chains originate from one sample sequenced in a study of blood T cell repertoires in COVID-19. This table comes from immunoSEQ multiplex PCR, and its TCRdb copy is limited to in-frame clones, with some not included. The sample includes 130,000 to 150,000 clones, about 85% of them seen just once. Sequencing input: peripheral blood. These receptors came from a human donor with acute or convalescent COVID-19. The donor label of this sample is uncertain.

The rearrangement joins TRBV7-9 to TRBJ2-1; 7 bases are shared with TRBD1. Germline CDR1 is SEHNR and CDR2 is FQNEAQ (reference sequence). V lost 5 bases, J lost 8 bases, and 9 bases stayed unmatched. There are 14 residues in the CDR3. CDR3: CASSLDRVGDEQFF. CDR3 nucleotides: TGTGCCAGCAGCCTAGACAGGGTTGGCGATGAGCAGTTCTTC.

This chain uses TRBV19 with TRBJ1-1, with 7 bases aligning to TRBD1. The germline gives CDR1 LNHDA, CDR2 SQIVND (reference sequence). This CDR3 has 16 residues. V dropped 6 bases and J dropped 4; count of bases not matched to a gene: 14. CDR3 sequence: CASRDAGKGARTEAFF. The DNA for the CDR3 is TGTGCCAGTAGGGATGCTGGGAAGGGGGCGCGCACTGAAGCTTTCTTT.

The chain joins TRBV6-2 or TRBV6-3 to TRBJ2-3, with no clear D. Trimming removed 6 bases from V and 2 bases from J, with 18 bases in between. CDR3 length: 16 amino acids. The germline gives CDR1 MNHEY, CDR2 SVGEGT. The CDR3 region is CASSSAEVGLTDTQYF. The CDR3 bases are TGTGCCAGCAGCTCGGCGGAAGTAGGTCTCACAGATACGCAGTATTTT.